This is a list of T cell receptor beta chains from one sample in a study of blood T cells in healthy people across ages. A single record per CDR3 protein comes from TCRdb applying MiXCR to the 5' RACE reads. The sample lists just under 750,000 distinct CDR3 sequences, approximately 21% occurring once. Sequenced material: blood. Receptors originate from a man between 65 and 85 years old in good health. The CDR3 runs from the conserved cysteine through the conserved F or W. A D gene is named only where the DNA matches it firmly. A row's size may be missing; if present it is once, few, many or a size class.

j_call: TRBJ2-7; v_call: TRBV14; d_call: .; clone_size: .; cdr3_aa: CASSQGLTGPYEQYF; cdr3_nt: TGTGCCAGCAGCCAAGGGTTGACAGGTCCTTACGAGCAGTACTTC
j_call: TRBJ2-3; v_call: TRBV7-9; d_call: .; clone_size: .; cdr3_aa: CASSFGGRSTDTQYF; cdr3_nt: TGTGCCAGCAGCTTTGGGGGGCGAAGCACAGATACGCAGTATTTT
j_call: TRBJ1-6; v_call: TRBV9; d_call: .; clone_size: many; cdr3_aa: CASSPGGINSPLHF; cdr3_nt: TGTGCCAGCAGCCCGGGCGGAATTAATTCACCCCTCCACTTT
j_call: TRBJ2-2; v_call: TRBV5-1; d_call: TRBD1; clone_size: few; cdr3_aa: CASSVGQTNTRELFF; cdr3_nt: TGCGCCAGCAGCGTGGGACAGACGAACACCAGGGAGCTGTTTTTT
j_call: TRBJ1-2; v_call: TRBV11-2; d_call: TRBD1; clone_size: few; cdr3_aa: CASSLGGQGWDYGYTF; cdr3_nt: TGTGCCAGCAGCTTAGGAGGACAGGGGTGGGACTATGGCTACACCTTC
j_call: TRBJ1-5; v_call: TRBV14; d_call: .; clone_size: few; cdr3_aa: CASSSSRDQPQHF; cdr3_nt: TGTGCCAGTTCTTCATCCAGGGATCAGCCCCAGCATTTT
j_call: TRBJ1-2; v_call: TRBV25-1; d_call: TRBD1; clone_size: .; cdr3_aa: CASRGRGTVFGYTF; cdr3_nt: TGTGCCAGCCGTGGTCGAGGGACAGTTTTTGGCTACACCTTC
j_call: TRBJ1-3; v_call: TRBV6-2/TRBV6-3; d_call: .; clone_size: few; cdr3_aa: CASSSKGNTIYF; cdr3_nt: TGTGCCAGCAGTTCGAAAGGAAACACCATATATTTT
j_call: TRBJ1-3; v_call: TRBV11-2; d_call: .; clone_size: .; cdr3_aa: CASSLLQTASGNTIYF; cdr3_nt: TGTGCCAGCAGCTTACTTCAGACAGCCTCTGGAAACACCATATATTTT
j_call: TRBJ1-1; v_call: TRBV6-2/TRBV6-3; d_call: .; clone_size: .; cdr3_aa: CASSVSGLEAFF; cdr3_nt: TGTGCCAGCAGTGTCTCGGGACTTGAAGCTTTCTTT
j_call: TRBJ2-2; v_call: TRBV27; d_call: .; clone_size: .; cdr3_aa: CASRTGSGELFF; cdr3_nt: TGTGCCAGCAGAACAGGGTCCGGGGAGCTGTTTTTT
j_call: TRBJ1-4; v_call: TRBV5-4; d_call: TRBD1; clone_size: .; cdr3_aa: CASSPTGVFGEKLFF; cdr3_nt: TGTGCCAGCAGCCCCACAGGGGTTTTCGGTGAAAAACTGTTTTTT
j_call: TRBJ1-6; v_call: TRBV12-3/TRBV12-4; d_call: TRBD1; clone_size: .; cdr3_aa: CASSPGTGVGDSPLHF; cdr3_nt: TGTGCCAGCAGTCCTGGGACAGGAGTAGGGGATTCACCCCTCCACTTT
j_call: TRBJ1-5; v_call: TRBV5-1; d_call: TRBD1; clone_size: .; cdr3_aa: CASPTTGATNQPQHF; cdr3_nt: TGCGCCAGCCCAACGACAGGGGCCACCAATCAGCCCCAGCATTTT
j_call: TRBJ2-1; v_call: TRBV11-2; d_call: TRBD2; clone_size: .; cdr3_aa: CASSLELAGSGEQFF; cdr3_nt: TGTGCCAGCAGCTTAGAACTAGCGGGATCGGGTGAGCAGTTCTTC
j_call: TRBJ1-4; v_call: TRBV5-5; d_call: .; clone_size: many; cdr3_aa: CASSPPQGTNEKLFF; cdr3_nt: TGTGCCAGCAGCCCCCCACAGGGAACTAATGAAAAACTGTTTTTT
j_call: TRBJ1-6; v_call: TRBV12-3/TRBV12-4; d_call: .; clone_size: once; cdr3_aa: CTSSRQEGSPLHF; cdr3_nt: TGTACCAGCAGTCGACAGGAGGGTTCACCCCTCCACTTT
j_call: TRBJ2-1; v_call: TRBV6-6; d_call: TRBD1; clone_size: few; cdr3_aa: CASSLTPGQGYNEQFF; cdr3_nt: TGTGCCAGCAGTTTAACACCGGGACAGGGATACAATGAGCAGTTCTTC
j_call: TRBJ1-2; v_call: TRBV5-1; d_call: .; clone_size: .; cdr3_aa: CASSLDYHGYTF; cdr3_nt: TGCGCCAGCAGCTTGGACTACCATGGCTACACCTTC
j_call: TRBJ2-1; v_call: TRBV14; d_call: TRBD2; clone_size: .; cdr3_aa: CASSQDAGAYMWEQFF; cdr3_nt: TGTGCCAGCAGCCAAGATGCGGGAGCGTATATGTGGGAGCAGTTCTTC
j_call: TRBJ2-5; v_call: TRBV29-1; d_call: TRBD2; clone_size: .; cdr3_aa: CSVNGGAGETQYF; cdr3_nt: TGCAGCGTGAACGGGGGGGCCGGTGAGACCCAGTACTTC
j_call: TRBJ2-3; v_call: TRBV5-1; d_call: TRBD2; clone_size: .; cdr3_aa: CASSLALQRGTDTQYF; cdr3_nt: TGCGCCAGCAGCTTGGCCTTACAGCGGGGGACAGATACGCAGTATTTT
j_call: TRBJ2-5; v_call: TRBV3-1; d_call: .; clone_size: few; cdr3_aa: CASSQWQAGETQYF; cdr3_nt: TGTGCCAGCAGCCAATGGCAGGCGGGAGAGACCCAGTACTTC
j_call: TRBJ2-1; v_call: TRBV24-1; d_call: .; clone_size: few; cdr3_aa: CATSDAGGGSSNEQFF; cdr3_nt: TGTGCCACCAGTGATGCGGGCGGCGGTTCCTCCAATGAGCAGTTCTTC
j_call: TRBJ2-3; v_call: TRBV6-1; d_call: TRBD2; clone_size: .; cdr3_aa: CASSPGLAGGMSRTDTQYF; cdr3_nt: TGTGCCAGCAGCCCGGGACTAGCGGGAGGAATGAGTCGCACAGATACGCAGTATTTT
j_call: TRBJ2-1; v_call: TRBV11-2; d_call: .; clone_size: few; cdr3_aa: CASSLSGVVYNEQFF; cdr3_nt: TGTGCCAGCAGCTTATCAGGGGTGGTCTACAATGAGCAGTTCTTC
j_call: TRBJ2-5; v_call: TRBV5-1; d_call: .; clone_size: .; cdr3_aa: CASSLAGDIETQYF; cdr3_nt: TGCGCCAGCAGCTTGGCTGGCGACATCGAGACCCAGTACTTC
j_call: TRBJ2-1; v_call: TRBV6-1; d_call: TRBD1; clone_size: .; cdr3_aa: CASSARTGSYNEQFF; cdr3_nt: TGTGCCAGCAGTGCACGGACAGGCTCCTACAATGAGCAGTTCTTC
j_call: TRBJ2-5; v_call: TRBV6-5; d_call: TRBD1; clone_size: few; cdr3_aa: CASSYSSTGRETQYF; cdr3_nt: TGTGCCAGCAGTTACTCTTCGACAGGGCGGGAGACCCAGTACTTC
j_call: TRBJ1-4; v_call: TRBV9; d_call: TRBD1; clone_size: .; cdr3_aa: CASSPGQHNEKLFF; cdr3_nt: TGTGCCAGCAGCCCGGGACAGCATAATGAAAAACTGTTTTTT
j_call: TRBJ2-7; v_call: TRBV11-2; d_call: .; clone_size: .; cdr3_aa: CASSLGRVSSYEQYF; cdr3_nt: TGTGCCAGCAGCTTAGGCAGGGTTAGCTCCTACGAGCAGTACTTC
j_call: TRBJ1-3; v_call: TRBV10-3; d_call: .; clone_size: .; cdr3_aa: CAISAQSSGNTIYF; cdr3_nt: TGTGCCATCAGTGCCCAGAGCTCTGGAAACACCATATATTTT
j_call: TRBJ1-1; v_call: TRBV29-1; d_call: .; clone_size: few; cdr3_aa: CSVAYSQNTEAFF; cdr3_nt: TGCAGCGTTGCCTACAGCCAGAACACTGAAGCTTTCTTT
j_call: TRBJ2-5; v_call: TRBV15; d_call: .; clone_size: .; cdr3_aa: CAASRDQETQYF; cdr3_nt: TGTGCCGCCAGCCGGGACCAAGAGACCCAGTACTTC
j_call: TRBJ2-3; v_call: TRBV7-9; d_call: .; clone_size: few; cdr3_aa: CASSPTLGAHTDTQYF; cdr3_nt: TGTGCCAGCAGCCCTACCCTGGGAGCCCACACAGATACGCAGTATTTT